The 8 T cell receptor beta chains given below trace back to one sample, sequenced in a study of blood T cell repertoires in COVID-19. Assay: immunoSEQ multiplex PCR; the TCRdb copy retains only in-frame clones and omits some. The sample consists of about 260,000 clones, around 86% of them appearing once. Sequencing input: peripheral blood. The receptors come from a man aged 40-50 years who had recovered from COVID-19.

The rearrangement uses TRBV12-3 or TRBV12-4 and TRBJ1-6; D unresolved. This CDR3 comprises 13 residues. V was clipped by 3 bases and J by 5 bases, with 5 bases between them. The CDR3, as DNA: TGTGCCAGCAGTTTCAGGAATAATTCACCCCTCCACTTT. Protein product: CASSFRNNSPLHF.

The chain uses TRBV19 and TRBJ2-7, with no clear D. The CDR3 totals 14 residues. V dropped 5 bases and J dropped 0 bases, with 11 bases sitting between them. The germline V gene encodes CDR1 LNHDA and CDR2 SQIVND (reference sequence). Here the CDR3 reads CASSLSSSSYEQYF. In DNA, the CDR3 is TGTGCCAGTAGTCTATCCTCGAGCTCCTACGAGCAGTACTTC.

V usage is TRBV6-5 and J usage is TRBJ2-5; weak D call: TRBD1 (5 bases). Between the trimmed V and J ends, which lost 2 bases and 1 base, there was a span of 8 bases. CDR1 and CDR2 (germline): MNHEY, SVGAGI. The CDR3 is made up of 14 amino acids. CDR3 nucleotide sequence: TGTGCCAGCAGTTACCGACAGCTCCAAGAGACCCAGTACTTC. It translates to CASSYRQLQETQYF.

This clone turned up a few times. The J gene is TRBJ2-3, the V gene TRBV7-9; TRBD2 is a possible D gene (7 bases). The CDR3 covers 16 residues. CDR1 is SEHNR and CDR2 is FQNEAQ in the germline V gene (reference sequence). The germline V and J ends were trimmed by 3 bases and 2 bases, with 15 bases remaining between them. The CDR3 DNA reads as TGTGCCAGCAGCTTTCAACGGGGGGCCTTCACAGATACGCAGTATTTT. Its translation: CASSFQRGAFTDTQYF.

The chain recombines TRBV4-1 with TRBJ1-1, with 7 bases matching TRBD1. Looked up from germline, CDR1 is MGHRA and CDR2 is YSYEKL. The CDR3 covers 15 residues. Trimming cost V 5 bases and J 1 base; bases outside gene matches: 7. CDR3 sequence (DNA): TGCGCCAGCAGCGCTAACAGGGGAGGGAACACTGAAGCTTTCTTT. The encoded protein is CASSANRGGNTEAFF.

This rearrangement joins TRBV25-1 to TRBJ1-1; D is undetermined. CDR1 MGHDK and CDR2 SYGVNS come from the germline V gene. The length of the CDR3 is 14 residues. Trimming pared 6 bases from V and 5 bases from J, leaving 16 bases between. CDR3 in amino acids: CASSGIGPQTEAFF. The CDR3 nucleotides read TGTGCCAGCAGCGGGATAGGGCCGCAGACTGAAGCTTTCTTT. The variable domain in full, completed from reference TRBV25-1 and TRBJ1-1, reads EADIYQTPRYLVIGTGKKITLECSQTMGHDKMYWYQQDPGMELHLIHYSYGVNSTEKGDLSSESTVSRIRTEHFPLTLESARPSHTSQYLCASSGIGPQTEAFFGQGTRLTVV.

The chain couples TRBV5-8 to TRBJ2-7, with a possible D match to TRBD2 (6 bases). The germline gives CDR1 SGHTS, CDR2 YDEGEE. Trimming cost V 0 bases and J 3 bases, with 16 bases left between them. CDR3 length: 16 residues. The CDR3 region is CASSLAVRDGYYEQYF. The CDR3 DNA is TGTGCCAGCAGCTTGGCCGTGCGGGACGGTTACTACGAGCAGTACTTC.

The genes are TRBV2 and TRBJ2-1; D may be TRBD2 (6 bases). The CDR3 totals 12 residues. The V end was cut by 8 bases, the J end by 9 bases, with 14 bases between. CDR1 and CDR2 (germline): SNHLY, FYNNEI. The CDR3 region is CASLGTLREQFF. The CDR3 nucleotides are TGTGCCAGCCTAGGGACTCTCCGTGAGCAGTTCTTC.